Described below is a single T cell receptor beta chain sequence and its context. The identical CDR3 is also encoded by other nucleotide sequences in the sample. The CDR3 sequence is 13 residues long. The germline V gene has CDR1 SNHLY and CDR2 FYNNEI. Trimming cost V 4 bases and J 0 bases, with 6 bases left between them. This sample stems from a study of shared clonotypes between healthy human individuals. Subsets obtained from CD4+ cells comprised CD45RA+ naive and CD45RA-negative memory cells. Each replicate PCR on the sorted subsets used approximately 200 ng DNA (around 31,000 T cell genomes). Repertoires were generated with immunoSEQ multiplex PCR, while TCRdb's copy carries only in-frame clones and drops some. The sample consists of about 2.4 million clones, 93% of them appearing once.

This receptor was taken from a man younger than 35 in good health. Some clones in this sample may be carry-over from other donors' samples. V usage is TRBV2 and J usage is TRBJ1-1, with D unresolved. The sequenced sample consisted of naive CD4+ T cells from PBMCs. Subset reported: CD45RA+ positively selected. CDR3 amino acids: CASSVGLNTEAFF. The CDR3 DNA is TGTGCCAGCAGTGTGGGTCTGAACACTGAAGCTTTCTTT.